Included here is one T cell receptor beta chain sequence, with context. The data derive from a study of patients and donors after allogeneic stem cell transplantation. TCRdb called the RT-PCR reads again in MiXCR, with one record for every CDR3 protein. The sample contains a few hundred thousand distinct CDR3 sequences, around two fifths of which appear only once. Trimming removed 6 bases from V and 0 bases from J, with 14 bases in between. This CDR3 spans 15 amino acids. The sequence came from a human donor who was either an allogeneic HSCT recipient or a stem cell or donor lymphocyte infusion donor (not recorded which). It is not recorded whose cells these are; they may come from a transplant donor. The chain is built from TRBV12-3 or TRBV12-4 and TRBJ1-1; D ambiguous. Sequencing was carried out using blood, either unsorted or a sorted T cell fraction (not recorded which). The chain's CDR3 is CASSSLWTLNTEAFF. CDR3 DNA: TGTGCCAGCAGCTCCCTCTGGACGTTGAACACTGAAGCTTTCTTT.